This paragraph covers one T cell receptor beta chain sequence. Its cognate antigen is unknown. Per the germline V gene, CDR1 is LNHDA and CDR2 is SQIVND (reference sequence). The CDR3 has 12 amino acids. The V and J ends lost 5 bases and 4 bases respectively, with 8 bases between them. CD45RO-negative CD8 cells positively selected for CCR7 made up the naive population, which excluded terminally differentiated effector memory CD45RA+ cells. The sample originates from a study of shared clonotypes between healthy human individuals. Assay: immunoSEQ multiplex PCR; the TCRdb copy retains only in-frame clones and omits some. The repertoire holds about 580,000 clones, with roughly 98% as singletons. Notes on the study in general: Rarefaction analysis demonstrated incomplete sorted-subset sequencing notwithstanding large depth.

The specimen was naive CD8+ T cells sorted from blood. The chain has TRBV19 and TRBJ1-2; unclear D gene. The TCR comes from a man in his thirties or forties in good health. CDR3 DNA sequence: TGTGCCAGTAGTTACGACTCCTATGGCTACACCTTC. Residues: CASSYDSYGYTF. Full variable domain (missing parts from reference TRBV19 and TRBJ1-2): DGGITQSPKYLFRKEGQNVTLSCEQNLNHDAMYWYRQDPGQGLRLIYYSQIVNDFQKGDIAEGYSVSREKKESFPLTVTSAQKNPTAFYLCASSYDSYGYTFGSGTRLTVV.